A selection of T cell receptor beta chains follows, all from one sample in a study of technical replicates of blood from several donors. This table comes from immunoSEQ multiplex PCR, and its TCRdb copy is limited to in-frame clones, with some not included. The sample has about 88,000 clones, just under 95% seen once; the top ten hold 0.25%. Sequencing was done on a sample of T cells isolated from PBMCs. The receptor set was obtained from a human donor in good health. Both conserved end residues are part of each CDR3. Each record gives: CDR3 protein, CDR3 DNA, J gene, D gene, V gene, clone size, CDR3 length. D genes are given only for firm matches. Not every row has a clone size; where given, it reads once, few, many or a size class.

CDR3: CASSRQLSYEQYF
DNA: TGTGCCAGCAGTCGACAGCTCTCCTACGAGCAGTACTTC
J: TRBJ2-7
D: -
V: TRBV2
size: -
length: 13

CDR3: CASSLAIRGLPYNEQFF
DNA: TGCGCCAGCAGCTTGGCCATCCGAGGACTACCCTACAATGAGCAGTTCTTC
J: TRBJ2-1
D: -
V: TRBV5-1
size: -
length: 17

CDR3: CASSPPGQYTEAFF
DNA: TGTGCCAGCTCACCACCGGGACAGTACACTGAAGCTTTCTTT
J: TRBJ1-1
D: TRBD1
V: TRBV18
size: -
length: 14

CDR3: CASSEQGSNIQYF
DNA: TGTGCCAGCAGCGAACAGGGGTCAAACATTCAGTACTTC
J: TRBJ2-4
D: TRBD1
V: TRBV5-4
size: -
length: 13

CDR3: CASTPSLRQGSFQPQHF
DNA: TGTGCCAGTACTCCATCCTTGAGACAGGGTTCATTTCAGCCCCAGCATTTT
J: TRBJ1-5
D: TRBD1
V: TRBV19
size: -
length: 17

CDR3: CASSQAGGRTYIEFF
DNA: TGCGCCAGCAGCCAAGCGGGAGGCCGGACTTATATCGAGTTCTTC
J: TRBJ2-1
D: TRBD2
V: TRBV4-1
size: -
length: 15

CDR3: CASSLRTATDTQYF
DNA: TGTGCCAGCAGCTTGAGGACAGCCACAGATACGCAGTATTTT
J: TRBJ2-3
D: -
V: TRBV11-1
size: -
length: 14

CDR3: CASSLERDTQYF
DNA: TGTGCCAGCAGCTTGGAGAGGGATACGCAGTATTTT
J: TRBJ2-3
D: -
V: TRBV11-2
size: -
length: 12

CDR3: CSVEFQGSGANVLTF
DNA: TGCAGCGTTGAATTCCAGGGGTCTGGGGCCAACGTCCTGACTTTC
J: TRBJ2-6
D: -
V: TRBV29-1
size: -
length: 15

CDR3: CASSFYGEETQYF
DNA: TGTGCCAGCAGCTTTTACGGGGAAGAGACCCAGTACTTC
J: TRBJ2-5
D: -
V: TRBV11-3
size: -
length: 13

CDR3: CASSLRGTGIQTQYF
DNA: TGTGCCAGCAGCTTAAGGGGGACAGGGATACAGACCCAGTACTTC
J: TRBJ2-5
D: TRBD1
V: TRBV7-9
size: -
length: 15

CDR3: CASRSDRGLAKNIQYF
DNA: TGTGCCAGCAGATCGGACAGGGGGCTAGCCAAAAACATTCAGTACTTC
J: TRBJ2-4
D: TRBD1
V: TRBV7-9
size: -
length: 16

CDR3: CASSLEAGEQYF
DNA: TGCGCCAGCAGCTTGGAAGCAGGGGAGCAGTACTTC
J: TRBJ2-7
D: -
V: TRBV5-1
size: -
length: 12

CDR3: CASKDGYENSPLHF
DNA: TGTGCCAGCAAAGACGGGTACGAGAATTCACCCCTCCACTTT
J: TRBJ1-6
D: -
V: TRBV2
size: -
length: 14

CDR3: CASSDHLLAGGWDTQYF
DNA: TGTGCCAGCAGTGATCATCTCCTAGCGGGAGGGTGGGATACGCAGTATTTT
J: TRBJ2-3
D: TRBD2
V: TRBV2
size: -
length: 17

CDR3: CSADRGQADTQYF
DNA: TGCAGCGCGGACAGGGGGCAGGCAGATACGCAGTATTTT
J: TRBJ2-3
D: TRBD1
V: TRBV29-1
size: -
length: 13

CDR3: CASSQDHFGEPLYEQYF
DNA: TGTGCCAGCAGCCAAGATCATTTCGGGGAGCCCCTTTACGAGCAGTACTTC
J: TRBJ2-7
D: -
V: TRBV14
size: -
length: 17

CDR3: CASSSITGDSTFATNEKLFF
DNA: TGTGCCAGCAGTTCAATCACAGGGGACTCGACCTTTGCAACTAATGAAAAACTGTTTTTT
J: TRBJ1-4
D: TRBD1
V: TRBV27
size: -
length: 20

CDR3: CASSLDLDRNTEAFF
DNA: TGTGCCAGCAGCTTAGATCTGGACAGGAACACTGAAGCTTTCTTT
J: TRBJ1-1
D: -
V: TRBV7-9
size: -
length: 15

CDR3: CASNPPAGPRPEQYF
DNA: TGTGCCAGCAATCCTCCAGCGGGGCCCCGGCCCGAGCAGTACTTC
J: TRBJ2-7
D: TRBD2
V: TRBV2
size: -
length: 15

CDR3: CASSLAGLAGSYEQYF
DNA: TGCGCCAGCAGCTTGGCCGGGCTAGCGGGCTCCTACGAGCAGTACTTC
J: TRBJ2-7
D: TRBD2
V: TRBV5-1
size: -
length: 16

CDR3: CASSMGQGALRAEAFF
DNA: TGTGCCAGTAGTATGGGACAGGGGGCACTGAGGGCTGAAGCTTTCTTT
J: TRBJ1-1
D: TRBD1
V: TRBV19
size: once
length: 16

CDR3: CASCGTGELFF
DNA: TGTGCCAGTTGCGGCACCGGGGAGCTGTTTTTT
J: TRBJ2-2
D: -
V: TRBV6-5
size: -
length: 11

CDR3: CASSFFSTATEAFF
DNA: TGTGCCAGCAGTTTTTTTAGTACCGCCACTGAAGCTTTCTTT
J: TRBJ1-1
D: -
V: TRBV27
size: -
length: 14

CDR3: CASSERQGTGELFF
DNA: TGCGCCAGCAGCGAACGACAGGGAACCGGGGAGCTGTTTTTT
J: TRBJ2-2
D: TRBD1
V: TRBV4-1
size: -
length: 14

CDR3: CASSLAAPVAGGLYNEQFF
DNA: TGTGCCAGCAGCTTAGCCGCCCCTGTAGCGGGGGGGTTATACAATGAGCAGTTCTTC
J: TRBJ2-1
D: TRBD2
V: TRBV7-9
size: -
length: 19

CDR3: CASLWDRGSQYF
DNA: TGTGCCAGCCTTTGGGACAGGGGGTCACAGTACTTC
J: TRBJ2-5
D: TRBD1
V: TRBV2
size: -
length: 12

CDR3: CASSLLPSGRGLGETQYF
DNA: TGTGCCAGCAGTTTACTTCCTAGCGGGAGAGGGTTAGGAGAGACCCAGTACTTC
J: TRBJ2-5
D: TRBD2
V: TRBV28
size: -
length: 18

CDR3: CASSPWGGGPYGYTF
DNA: TGTGCCAGCAGCCCGTGGGGTGGGGGCCCCTATGGCTACACCTTC
J: TRBJ1-2
D: -
V: TRBV27
size: -
length: 15

CDR3: CATSRNPQRSGANVLTF
DNA: TGTGCCACCAGCAGAAACCCCCAGCGGTCTGGGGCCAACGTCCTGACTTTC
J: TRBJ2-6
D: -
V: TRBV15
size: -
length: 17

CDR3: CASSSRGGSYGNTIYF
DNA: TGTGCCAGCAGTTCCCGTGGAGGGTCTTATGGAAACACCATATATTTT
J: TRBJ1-3
D: -
V: TRBV27
size: -
length: 16

CDR3: CASSETGLGAGELFF
DNA: TGTGCCAGCAGCGAAACAGGGCTCGGAGCCGGGGAGCTGTTTTTT
J: TRBJ2-2
D: -
V: TRBV5-4
size: -
length: 15

CDR3: CASSLTGQGTYGYTF
DNA: TGTGCCAGCAGCCTAACAGGACAGGGCACCTATGGCTACACCTTC
J: TRBJ1-2
D: TRBD1
V: TRBV6-5
size: -
length: 15

CDR3: CASSSADRNYGYTF
DNA: TGTGCCAGCAGTTCTGCCGACAGGAACTATGGCTACACCTTC
J: TRBJ1-2
D: -
V: TRBV28
size: -
length: 14

CDR3: CASSLGIGTAGNTIYF
DNA: TGTGCCAGCAGCTTAGGAATCGGGACAGCAGGAAACACCATATATTTT
J: TRBJ1-3
D: TRBD1
V: TRBV11-3
size: once
length: 16

CDR3: CASSSGTGTAQETQYF
DNA: TGCGCCAGCAGCTCAGGGACAGGGACCGCCCAAGAGACCCAGTACTTC
J: TRBJ2-5
D: TRBD1
V: TRBV5-1
size: -
length: 16

CDR3: CASSPGTGKAFF
DNA: TGTGCCAGCAGCCCCGGGACAGGAAAAGCTTTCTTT
J: TRBJ1-1
D: TRBD1
V: TRBV6-5
size: -
length: 12

CDR3: CASSQAMTGANEQYF
DNA: TGTGCCAGCTCACAAGCTATGACAGGGGCCAACGAGCAGTACTTC
J: TRBJ2-7
D: TRBD1
V: TRBV18
size: -
length: 15

CDR3: CASSLGTTYEQYF
DNA: TGTGCCAGCAGCCTCGGGACAACCTACGAGCAGTACTTC
J: TRBJ2-7
D: -
V: TRBV5-4
size: -
length: 13

CDR3: CASSHRKGDPSSETQYF
DNA: TGTGCCAGCAGCCATAGAAAGGGGGACCCGTCGAGTGAGACCCAGTACTTC
J: TRBJ2-5
D: -
V: TRBV14
size: -
length: 17

CDR3: CASSLEPAGFQETQYF
DNA: TGCGCCAGCAGCTTGGAGCCAGCGGGGTTTCAAGAGACCCAGTACTTC
J: TRBJ2-5
D: TRBD2
V: TRBV5-1
size: -
length: 16

CDR3: CASRPSSGGRQETQYF
DNA: TGCGCCAGCAGACCGTCTAGCGGGGGACGCCAAGAGACCCAGTACTTC
J: TRBJ2-5
D: TRBD2
V: TRBV4-1
size: -
length: 16

CDR3: CASSLAAIYEQYF
DNA: TGTGCCAGCAGCTTAGCGGCCATCTACGAGCAGTACTTC
J: TRBJ2-7
D: -
V: TRBV7-6
size: -
length: 13

CDR3: CASSHPGQARSGNTIYF
DNA: TGCGCCAGCAGCCACCCCGGACAGGCGCGCTCTGGAAACACCATATATTTT
J: TRBJ1-3
D: TRBD1
V: TRBV4-1
size: -
length: 17

CDR3: CASSNQGFTGELFF
DNA: TGTGCCAGCAGTAATCAGGGTTTCACCGGGGAGCTGTTTTTT
J: TRBJ2-2
D: -
V: TRBV5-4
size: -
length: 14

CDR3: CASSKGHHPSGVYNEQFF
DNA: TGTGCCAGCAGCAAAGGACACCACCCTAGCGGGGTATACAATGAGCAGTTCTTC
J: TRBJ2-1
D: -
V: TRBV21-1
size: -
length: 18

CDR3: CASSYWEGDQETQYF
DNA: TGTGCCAGCAGTTACTGGGAGGGCGATCAAGAGACCCAGTACTTC
J: TRBJ2-5
D: TRBD2
V: TRBV6-5
size: -
length: 15